The rows below give T cell receptor beta chains drawn from one sample of a study of human T cells and chemical hapten exposure. TCRdb ran MiXCR on the RACE reads and lists one entry per CDR3 protein. The data contain more than 45,000 distinct CDR3 sequences, 9.5% to 15% of them seen just once; the ten biggest clones take up 2.4%. The input for sequencing was whole blood, taken in connection with sensitization to the hapten diphenylcyclopropenone (DPC). These receptors were obtained from a man younger than 40 with alopecia areata. Some clones in this sample may be carry-over from other donors' samples. CDR3s include the opening cysteine and the closing phenylalanine or tryptophan. Fields, in order: J gene, D gene, V gene, clone size, CDR3 DNA, CDR3 protein. D genes are given only for firm matches. Clone size appears in some rows only: once, few, many, or a class for an expanded clone.

>TRBJ1-2|-|TRBV27|-
TGTGCCAGCAGTTTCTCTCCGGGACCCAGGCACCATGGCTACACCTTC
CASSFSPGPRHHGYTF
>TRBJ1-1|TRBD1|TRBV9|few
TGTGCCAGCAGCGGGGGACAGGCCGTGAACACTGAAGCTTTCTTT
CASSGGQAVNTEAFF
>TRBJ2-2|-|TRBV25-1|many
TGTGCCAGCTGGAACACCGGGGAGCTGTTTTTT
CASWNTGELFF
>TRBJ1-5|-|TRBV3-1|-
TGTGCCAGCAGCCAAGGGTCGGGCCGGCGCAATCAGCCCCAGCATTTT
CASSQGSGRRNQPQHF
>TRBJ1-2|TRBD1|TRBV20-1|many
TGCAGTGCACGACAGGGTATCGACTATGGCTACACCTTC
CSARQGIDYGYTF
>TRBJ1-2|TRBD1|TRBV5-1|-
TGCGCCAGCAGCCCAGGACAGGGTGTCTATGGCTACACCTTC
CASSPGQGVYGYTF
>TRBJ2-5|TRBD2|TRBV6-5|many
TGTGCCAGCAGTTACGGGGGGGTAGAGACCCAGTACTTC
CASSYGGVETQYF
>TRBJ2-7|-|TRBV7-9|-
TGTGCCAGCAGCTTAAGAGGGCGGCCCTCCGAGCAGTACTTC
CASSLRGRPSEQYF
>TRBJ1-6|-|TRBV12-3/TRBV12-4|many
TGTGCCAGCACCACCGGGGTAACCTATAATTCACCCCTCCACTTT
CASTTGVTYNSPLHF
>TRBJ1-1|-|TRBV14|many
TGTGCCAGCAGCCCTGGGCACAGGAAAGCTTTCTTT
CASSPGHRKAFF
>TRBJ1-5|-|TRBV6-1|many
TGTGCCACCAGAGTGATCCCCACGGGGAATCAGCCCCAGCATTTT
CATRVIPTGNQPQHF
>TRBJ1-5|-|TRBV24-1|many
TGTGCCACCAGCTTAGGCCCAGGGCCGCATCAGCCCCAGCATTTT
CATSLGPGPHQPQHF
>TRBJ2-7|-|TRBV20-1|many
TGCAGTGCTAGAGATGGAGCCAGACCGACCTACGAGCAGTACTTC
CSARDGARPTYEQYF
>TRBJ2-3|-|TRBV29-1|few
TGCAGCGTTCGGTCTAGCACAGATACGCAGTATTTT
CSVRSSTDTQYF
>TRBJ2-1|TRBD2|TRBV7-3|few
TGTGCCAGCAGCCAGGGATCTTCGGGAGGTAGCGGGGCGAATGAGCAGTTCTTC
CASSQGSSGGSGANEQFF
>TRBJ2-1|TRBD2|TRBV2|many
TGTGCCAGCACCGATCTAGCGGGAGGCAATGAGCAGTTCTTC
CASTDLAGGNEQFF
>TRBJ1-2|-|TRBV10-3|many
TGTGCCATCAGTGAGTCTTCTGGCTACACCTTC
CAISESSGYTF
>TRBJ1-1|-|TRBV7-2|few
TGTGCCAGCAGCACCAGGAGTACCGTGGAAGCTTTCTTT
CASSTRSTVEAFF
>TRBJ2-4|-|TRBV11-2|-
TGTGCCAGCAGCTTAGTGGGGACAGCCAAAAACATTCAGTACTTC
CASSLVGTAKNIQYF
>TRBJ1-2|-|TRBV20-1|few
TGCAGTCCCCCCGGGGGTGACTATAACTATGGCTACACCTTC
CSPPGGDYNYGYTF
>TRBJ2-1|-|TRBV24-1|many
TGTGCCACCAGCTCCGTAGGAGGGCTAAGCTCCTACAATGAGCAGTTCTTC
CATSSVGGLSSYNEQFF
>TRBJ2-2|-|TRBV6-2/TRBV6-3|many
TGTGCCAGCTCTGGGGTAACCGGGGAGCTGTTTTTT
CASSGVTGELFF
>TRBJ2-5|-|TRBV4-2|-
TGTGCCAGCAGCCAAGACGGGGTCAAGACCCAGTACTTC
CASSQDGVKTQYF
>TRBJ1-1|TRBD1|TRBV5-1|many
TGCGCCAGCAGCATAAATACAGGGGGAACTGAAGCTTTCTTT
CASSINTGGTEAFF
>TRBJ1-1|-|TRBV11-2|many
TGTGCCAGCAGCTTCGAGAGTCGATTTGAAGCTTTCTTT
CASSFESRFEAFF
>TRBJ2-7|-|TRBV28|-
TGTGCCAGCAGCCCTGAAGGGCAGGCCCTACGAAAGCAGTACTTC
CASSPEGQALRKQYF
>TRBJ1-4|-|TRBV14|-
TGTGCCAGCAGCCGTAGTTACAATGAAAAACTGTTTTTT
CASSRSYNEKLFF
>TRBJ2-6|TRBD1|TRBV5-1|-
TGCGCCAGCAGCTGGGACAGGGCGAGTGGGGCCAACGTCCTGACTTTC
CASSWDRASGANVLTF
>TRBJ2-4|-|TRBV7-2|-
TGTGCCAGCAGCCCATTCCTAGCCAAAAACATTCAGTACTTC
CASSPFLAKNIQYF
>TRBJ1-2|-|TRBV21-1|many
TGTGCCAGCAGCAAAGCTGCGGACAGGGCTAACTATGGCTACACCTTC
CASSKAADRANYGYTF
>TRBJ1-1|-|TRBV5-1|-
TGCGCCAGCAGCTTGGCGGACGGGTTAAACACTGAAGCTTTCTTT
CASSLADGLNTEAFF